The sequence of this T cell receptor (beta chain) was determined in a study of shared clonotypes between healthy human individuals. About the research overall: Three plates were used per donor for CD4 naive, three for CD4 memory, two for CD8 naive and one for CD8 memory. Points from the study as a whole: The authors expected sequencing depth to affect clonotype sharing among donors.

Points on this clone: Its antigen is unknown.

It was at deep level that the assay was run. Investigators spread the genomic DNA of each subset evenly over several immunoSEQ plates. Profiled with immunoSEQ multiplex PCR; TCRdb holds only in-frame clones, not every one. The data contain over 1.5 million clones, under 99% of them seen just once; the ten biggest clones take up around 0.45%. V was clipped by 2 bases and J by 3 bases; unmatched bases: 6. This CDR3 contains 16 residues. Germline V gene sequence: CDR1 KGHSH, CDR2 LQKENI. The specimen was naive CD4+ T cells sorted from blood. Subset meaning: CD45RA+ positively selected. The chain recombines TRBV18 with TRBJ1-3, with 8 bases lining up with TRBD1. The source is a man aged 25-45 years in good health. CDR3 sequence reads: CASSPTGQGLGNTIYF. The CDR3 DNA sequence: TGTGCCAGCTCACCAACAGGACAGGGCCTTGGAAACACCATATATTTT.